The present entry profiles one TCR beta chain with its context. This clonotype was seen at least ten times. Its antigen is still unknown. The record has no base qualities; no much larger clone is one base away. Per the publication, the time point label means: newly diagnosed GD, antithyroid drugs for less than 3 months. For both TCR sequencing and RNA sequencing, RNA was extracted from PBMCs in TRIzol. The diagnosis of Graves' disease followed American Thyroid Association guidelines. Patients for the study were recruited at an endocrinology department in Xi'an, China. Each patient gave about 10 milliliters of peripheral blood, collected in an EDTA anticoagulant tube. Ficoll Paque Plus density gradient separation was used to isolate PBMCs, and no further T cell sorting was done. RNA quality was checked with an Agilent 2100 Bioanalyzer and agarose gel, and concentration with a NanoDrop 2000. From cysteine to phenylalanine, the CDR3 is 14 amino acids long. The sequence is cut down to CDR3 DNA, 42 bases in frame from base 1. Taken from the germline V gene (reference sequence), the CDR1 and CDR2 loops are GTSNPN and SVGIG. Trimming leaves V shorter by 0 bases and J shorter by 6 bases, with the junction holding 7 bases beyond the gene matches.

The source of the sample is a study of regulatory T cells in long-lasting Graves disease (dated by TCRdb to the early 2020s). The study in broad terms: Antithyroid drugs had been taken for less than 3 months by newly diagnosed Graves' disease patients. Peripheral blood TCR sequencing and RNA sequencing compared persistent Graves' disease patients with newly diagnosed Graves' disease patients. The study was conducted in China and was registered as a clinical trial. A total of around 35 samples were covered by TCR sequencing, comprising approximately 13 persistent and around 20 newly diagnosed Graves' disease patients.

The library was generated by multiplex PCR. Sequencer: Illumina HiSeq 4000. CDR3 regions were amplified by Arm-PCR with iRepertoire HTBI primers to construct TCR beta libraries. Before sequencing, the PCR products went through gel purification. As for the authors' bioinformatics: Across samples, about 64 TRBV and approximately 15 TRBJ segments were identified and used for gene usage analysis of CDR3 amino acid clonotypes. Filtered high-quality paired reads were merged into contigs using COPE and FqMerger. BLAST was used to align contigs to the IMGT TRBV, TRBD and TRBJ reference genes, and CDR3 was defined following IMGT. Any clonotype with a frequency above 0.1% was classified as a highly expanded clone. Repertoire diversity was measured by Shannon entropy, and V-J evenness by the Gini coefficient. A clonotype was considered public if more than one individual shared it. TCRdb applied fastp at Q25 and MiXCR to the public reads, then kept only in-frame beta chains. Every entry covers one CDR3 protein and lists the most common genes and DNA from its rows. It is TCRdb's table, rather than the study itself, that gives the V and J calls and clone size. In this sample the table shows 450,000 to 700,000 distinct CDR3 sequences, roughly 12% of which occur a single time. The ten largest clones represent more than 8.5% of the sample.

Study-wide conclusions, independent of this receptor: Preferential use of TRBV28, TRBJ1-2 and TRBJ2-5 was observed in persistent disease, whereas TRBV20-1 and TRBJ2-1 were favored in newly diagnosed disease. Patients with persistent disease shared more public clonotypes (approximately 2,500) than newly diagnosed patients did (around 980). Lower TCR Shannon entropy and fewer highly expanded clones were observed in persistent Graves' disease patients than in newly diagnosed patients, which suggested clonal expansion. The authors noted that the small sample size was a limitation that may lower accuracy. Sequencing and analysis were restricted to the TCR beta chain. The study examined only peripheral blood because the primary lesion, thyroid tissue, could not be accessed.

This same sample was also taken into another study, of T cells in Graves' hyperthyroidism and ophthalmopathy. As the second publication notes: Graves' hyperthyroidism was defined as stable when no progression to ophthalmopathy occurred over 18 months of follow-up. Hyperthyroidism patients were newly diagnosed, with disease duration under 2 months, and aged 18 to 65 years. The study excluded patients with uncontrolled infections, other autoimmune diseases, pregnancy or lactation. Diagnoses relied on clinical symptoms, serum thyroxine and TRAb, thyroid ultrasound and orbital computed tomography. The first round of RT-PCR for the TCR CDR3 was performed with the HTBI primer set and the Qiagen OneStep RT-PCR kit. Blood samples also contained most of the expanded thyroid clonotypes (frequency above 0.001), which suggests that blood repertoires may reflect thyroid immune responses. Ophthalmopathy was separated from stable hyperthyroidism by a 13 V-J signature model, with around 88% sensitivity and just over 81% specificity obtained in cross-validation and 80%/75% obtained in testing. During validation, the model predicted progression to ophthalmopathy a median of approximately six months ahead of onset, with more than 55% sensitivity and roughly 75% specificity. A discovery cohort of about 96 patients, 43 with Graves' ophthalmopathy and over 55 with stable Graves' hyperthyroidism, was used to find distinguishing TCR V-J signatures. An independent validation cohort of under 20 hyperthyroidism patients and about 16 patients who later progressed to ophthalmopathy tested prospective prediction of ophthalmopathy. The roughly 100 discovery patients were randomly split 7:3 into training and test sets. Thyroid tissue and blood T-cell repertoires from six Graves' hyperthyroidism patients were also compared in the study. Following sampling, methimazole starting at 30 mg daily was given to hyperthyroidism patients, and high-dose intravenous methylprednisolone was given to ophthalmopathy patients. Libraries were constructed in a second round of multiplex PCR, after which size selection and purification were performed. Sequencing of the libraries was done on an Illumina HiSeq2000 using paired-end 100 bp reads. SOAPnuke was used to process the raw data, throwing out any read that contained adapters or uncalled bases, had a mean Phred below 15, or lacked an exact constant-primer or identifier match. High-quality paired reads were merged with COPE v1.2.5, and unique nucleotide sequences were defined as clonotypes. MiTCR v1.1 was used to align clonotypes to the IMGT TRBV, TRBD and TRBJ reference segments. Analysis was restricted to V-J combinations with a frequency above 0.0001, which covered 99.2% of repertoires. The TCS score was defined as F50 (clonal expansion) divided by E x V (chaos), with BLOSUM62-based TCRdist calculated between CDR3 peptides within each V-J. Welch's t-statistics and random forest reduced around 510 V-J features to 13, which were used in a naive Bayes classifier (R e1071). No statistical method was used to set the sample size in advance, and investigators knew the group allocation. The paper reports TCR Vbeta CDR3 sequencing of about 140 peripheral blood samples: 40 or so ophthalmopathy, fewer than 80 hyperthyroidism and approximately 17 progressor patients.

Here the chain combines TRBV30 and TRBJ2-7, with TRBD2 matching 8 junction bases. This clonotype was sampled from a young man with Graves disease. Donor details come from another sample of the same person, matched by shared clones. The sequenced sample was peripheral blood mononuclear cells (PBMCs), obtained at new diagnosis, from a patient treated with antithyroid drugs. The CDR3 region reads CAWSVGAGVSEQYF. The DNA sequence is given as TGTGCCTGGAGTGTGGGAGCGGGAGTATCCGAGCAGTACTTC.